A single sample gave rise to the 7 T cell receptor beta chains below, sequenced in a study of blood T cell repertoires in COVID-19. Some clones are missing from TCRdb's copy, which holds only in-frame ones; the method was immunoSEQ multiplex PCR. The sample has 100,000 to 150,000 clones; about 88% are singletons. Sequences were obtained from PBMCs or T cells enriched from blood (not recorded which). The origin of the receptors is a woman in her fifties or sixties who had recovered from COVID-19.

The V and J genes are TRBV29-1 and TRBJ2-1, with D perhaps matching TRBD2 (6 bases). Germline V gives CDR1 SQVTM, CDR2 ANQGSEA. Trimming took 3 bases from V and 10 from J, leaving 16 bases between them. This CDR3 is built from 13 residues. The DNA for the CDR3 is TGCAGCGTTGAGCGGGGCCCGCGGGGAGAGCAGTTCTTC. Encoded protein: CSVERGPRGEQFF.

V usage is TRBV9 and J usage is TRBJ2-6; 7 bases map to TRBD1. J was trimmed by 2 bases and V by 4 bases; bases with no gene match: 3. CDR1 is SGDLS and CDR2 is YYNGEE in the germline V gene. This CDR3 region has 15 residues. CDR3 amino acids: CASSPRGPGANVLTF. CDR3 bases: TGTGCCAGCAGCCCGAGGGGGCCTGGGGCCAACGTCCTGACTTTC.

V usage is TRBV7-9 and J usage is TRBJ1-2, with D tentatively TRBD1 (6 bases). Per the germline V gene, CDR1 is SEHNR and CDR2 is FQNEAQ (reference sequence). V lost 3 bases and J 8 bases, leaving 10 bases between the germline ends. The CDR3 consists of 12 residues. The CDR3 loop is CASSLSQGGYTF. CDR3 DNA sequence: TGTGCCAGCAGCTTGTCCCAGGGGGGCTACACCTTC.

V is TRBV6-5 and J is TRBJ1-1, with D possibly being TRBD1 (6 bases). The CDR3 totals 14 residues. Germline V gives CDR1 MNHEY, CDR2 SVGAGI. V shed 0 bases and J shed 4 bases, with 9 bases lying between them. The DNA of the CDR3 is TGTGCCAGCAGTTACTCTAGGGGGGGCACTGAAGCTTTCTTT. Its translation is CASSYSRGGTEAFF.

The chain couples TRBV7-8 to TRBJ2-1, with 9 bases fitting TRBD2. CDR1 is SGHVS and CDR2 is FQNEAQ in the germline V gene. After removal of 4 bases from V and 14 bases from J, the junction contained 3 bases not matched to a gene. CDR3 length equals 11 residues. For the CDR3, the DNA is TGTGCCAGCAGCTCCGGGACTAGCAAGTTCTTC. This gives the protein CASSSGTSKFF.

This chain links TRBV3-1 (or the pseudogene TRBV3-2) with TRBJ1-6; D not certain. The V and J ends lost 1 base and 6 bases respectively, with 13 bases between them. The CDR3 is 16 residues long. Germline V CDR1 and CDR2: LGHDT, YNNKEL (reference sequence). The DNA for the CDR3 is TGTGCCAGCAGCCAAGTCGCGGGGTCTTCTAATTCACCCCTCCACTTT. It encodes CASSQVAGSSNSPLHF.

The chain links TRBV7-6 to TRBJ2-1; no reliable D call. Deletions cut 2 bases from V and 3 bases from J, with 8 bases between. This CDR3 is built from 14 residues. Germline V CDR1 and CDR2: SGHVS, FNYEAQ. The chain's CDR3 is CASSLSTYYNEQFF. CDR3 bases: TGTGCCAGCAGCTTATCCACCTACTACAATGAGCAGTTCTTC.